These 23 T cell receptor beta chains came from one sample sequenced in a study of cytomegalovirus exposure and HLA in healthy donors. The PCR employed 60 Vbeta primers together with 13 Jbeta primers. The table came from immunoSEQ multiplex PCR; TCRdb's copy has only in-frame clones and leaves some out. The profile shows about 120,000 clones, 55% to 65% of them singletons. Sequencing was performed on PBMCs. All receptors come from a woman aged 40 to 50 in good health and CMV-seropositive.

The chain couples TRBV7-2 to TRBJ1-5; D uncertain. This CDR3 region has 13 residues. Germline CDR1 reads SGHTA; CDR2 reads FQGNSA. Trimming removed 1 base at V and 6 bases at J, with 7 bases between. CDR3 DNA: TGTGCCAGCAGCTTAGTGGCGGGTCAGCCCCAGCATTTT. The encoded protein is CASSLVAGQPQHF.

This sequence joins TRBV10-1 and TRBJ2-2, with TRBD1 identical over 10 bases. V dropped 5 bases and J dropped 5; count of bases not matched to a gene: 11. The CDR3 length is 17 residues. Germline-derived CDR1 and CDR2 are WNHNN and SYGVQD (reference sequence). CDR3 sequence reads: CASSNFRQGARTGELFF. For the CDR3, the DNA is TGCGCCAGCAGTAATTTTCGACAGGGGGCGCGAACCGGGGAGCTGTTTTTT.

As concerns this clone: This CDR3 is also generated by other DNA sequences in the sample. The V gene is TRBV7-2, the J gene TRBJ1-2; D remains unclear. Trimming stripped 5 bases from V and 2 bases from J, with 12 bases between. Germline CDR1 reads SGHTA; CDR2 reads FQGNSA. This CDR3 region has 14 residues. CDR3 DNA sequence: TGTGCCAGCAGCCCATCGGGGAGCAACTATGGCTACACCTTC. It is translated as CASSPSGSNYGYTF.

This rearrangement joins TRBV4-1 to TRBJ2-7, with 10 bases that match TRBD1. This CDR3 has 16 amino acids. V shed 5 bases, J shed 3 bases, and the junction held 10 bases outside the gene matches. Germline CDR1 is MGHRA and CDR2 is YSYEKL. CDR3: CASSSVKGQGIYEQYF. CDR3 nucleotides: TGCGCCAGCAGCTCGGTCAAGGGACAGGGGATCTACGAGCAGTACTTC.

V is TRBV5-6 and J is TRBJ2-3, with D perhaps TRBD1 (6 bases). Trimming shortened V by 2 bases and J by 2 bases, and 21 bases separated the two germline ends. Germline values: CDR1 SGHDT, CDR2 YYEEEE. The CDR3 has 18 residues. The CDR3 coding sequence is TGTGCCAGCAGCTTACTTTCGGACAGAGCAGGGGACACAGATACGCAGTATTTT. It translates to CASSLLSDRAGDTDTQYF.

This clone was picked up a small number of times. CDR3 loop: CASNRQGGNTEAFF. CDR3 nucleotide sequence: TGTGCCAGCAACCGACAGGGAGGTAACACTGAAGCTTTCTTT. The rearrangement joins TRBV2 to TRBJ1-1; 7 nucleotides align to TRBD1. Germline assignment: CDR1 SNHLY and CDR2 FYNNEI. V dropped 7 bases and J dropped 2; count of bases not matched to a gene: 7. The CDR3 runs 14 residues.

In this sample, this clone turned up a few times. The V and J genes are TRBV7-3 and TRBJ2-3; maybe TRBD2 (6 bases). Trimming stripped 5 bases from V and 4 bases from J, with 16 bases between. Germline values: CDR1 SGHTA, CDR2 FQGTGA. The length of the CDR3 is 15 residues. CDR3 residues: CASSLHGSAADTQYF. CDR3 sequence (DNA): TGTGCCAGCAGCCTCCACGGGAGTGCCGCAGATACGCAGTATTTT. The full variable domain, with the rest looked up from reference TRBV7-3 and TRBJ2-3, is GAGVSQTPSNKVTEKGKYVELRCDPISGHTALYWYRQSLGQGPEFLIYFQGTGAADDSGLPNDRFFAVRPEGSVSTLKIQRTERGDSAVYLCASSLHGSAADTQYFGPGTRLTVL.

J is TRBJ2-1 and V is TRBV15; 7 nucleotides align to TRBD1. The V and J ends lost 1 base and 5 bases, in that order; junction bases with no gene match: 5. CDR1 is LNHNV and CDR2 is YYDKDF in the germline V gene (reference sequence). The CDR3 runs to 15 residues. As DNA, the CDR3 is TGTGCCACCAGCAGAGGGGACAGAGAGAACAATGAGCAGTTCTTC. It encodes CATSRGDRENNEQFF.

The chain links TRBV27 to TRBJ1-1, with 7 bases matching TRBD1. Losses at the gene ends were 1 base for V and 4 bases for J; bases not matched to a gene: 6. The CDR3 sequence is 15 residues long. Per the germline V gene, CDR1 is MNHEY and CDR2 is SMNVEV (reference sequence). CDR3 residues: CASSLYPTGPTEAFF. Written as DNA, the CDR3 is TGTGCCAGCAGTTTATACCCGACAGGGCCCACTGAAGCTTTCTTT.

The chain recombines TRBV28 with TRBJ1-4; 8 positions agree with TRBD1. CDR1 and CDR2 from the germline V gene are MDHEN and SYDVKM. The junction had 24 bases not matched to a gene; V was cut back by 9 bases and J by 3 bases. The CDR3 extends over 20 amino acids. For the CDR3, the DNA is TGTGCCAGGAAGAACCAGGGGGCGCTCAAATTTCGGGTGGCTAATGAAAAACTGTTTTTT. Its translation: CARKNQGALKFRVANEKLFF.

The chain links TRBV9 to TRBJ1-3, with no clear D. The CDR3 has 16 residues. CDR1 and CDR2 (germline): SGDLS, YYNGEE. Trimming stripped 0 bases from V and 0 bases from J, with 10 bases between. As DNA, the CDR3 is TGTGCCAGCAGCGTAGACGCAGTTGCCTCTGGAAACACCATATATTTT. Translated: CASSVDAVASGNTIYF.

This clone is a singleton in its sample. The chain uses TRBV10-3 and TRBJ2-7; maybe TRBD1 (6 bases). V lost 6 bases and J lost 2, with 8 bases in between. This CDR3 spans 12 amino acids. Looked up from germline, CDR1 is ENHRY and CDR2 is SYGVKD. The CDR3 sequence: CAISTGTYEQYF. The CDR3 nucleotides are TGTGCCATCAGCACAGGGACCTACGAGCAGTACTTC.

The CDR3 region has the DNA TGCGCCAGCAGTACAGCCCCTGATGCAACTAATGAAAAACTGTTTTTT. Translation: CASSTAPDATNEKLFF. The V call is TRBV5-1, the J call TRBJ1-4, with D hard to call. The germline CDR1 and CDR2 sequences are SGHRS and YFSETQ. V was shortened by 5 bases and J by 0 bases, with 14 bases between the two germline ends. The CDR3 consists of 16 residues.

This clone was seen a handful of times. The gene calls are TRBV5-1 and TRBJ1-2, with a possible D match to TRBD1 (5 bases). The CDR3 spans 15 residues. The germline V gene has CDR1 SGHRS and CDR2 YFSETQ. Trimming left V 4 bases short and J 4 bases short, with 17 bases between. The CDR3 sequence is CASSAQGPGGYGYTF. Written as DNA, the CDR3 is TGCGCCAGCAGCGCACAAGGGCCGGGGGGCTATGGCTACACCTTC. The variable domain in full, completed from reference TRBV5-1 and TRBJ1-2, reads KAGVTQTPRYLIKTRGQQVTLSCSPISGHRSVSWYQQTPGQGLQFLFEYFSETQRNKGNFPGRFSGRQFSNSRSEMNVSTLELGDSALYLCASSAQGPGGYGYTFGSGTRLTVV.

This clone was observed once. V is TRBV6-6 and J is TRBJ1-3; TRBD1 is a possible D gene (5 bases). CDR1 and CDR2 (germline): MNHNY, SVGAGI (reference sequence). The V end lost 7 bases, the J end lost 6 bases, and 13 bases lay between the germline ends. The CDR3 loop spans 13 amino acids. CDR3 amino acids: CASTYLGQNTIYF. The DNA of the CDR3 is TGTGCCAGCACCTATCTGGGGCAAAACACCATATATTTT.

In DNA form, the CDR3 reads TGTGCCAGCAGCTTTCCCCTAGCGGACCGCACAGATACGCAGTATTTT. Translating gives CASSFPLADRTDTQYF. This sequence joins TRBV9 and TRBJ2-3, with TRBD2 matching 7 bases. The trim removed 4 bases at V and 1 base at J, leaving 9 bases unmatched. Germline CDR1 SGDLS, CDR2 YYNGEE. The CDR3 has 16 amino acids. The full variable domain, its missing parts supplied by reference TRBV9 and TRBJ2-3, is DSGVTQTPKHLITATGQRVTLRCSPRSGDLSVYWYQQSLDQGLQFLIQYYNGEERAKGNILERFSAQQFPDLHSELNLSSLELGDSALYFCASSFPLADRTDTQYFGPGTRLTVL.

The J gene is TRBJ2-5, the V gene TRBV5-8; TRBD2 aligns across 12 bases. V lost 4 bases to trimming and J lost 4 bases; unmatched junction nucleotides: 5. Germline V gene data show CDR1 as SGHTS and CDR2 as YDEGEE. CDR3 length equals 15 residues. The CDR3 DNA reads as TGTGCCAGCAGCAGGGGACTAGCGGGCGGAGAGACCCAGTACTTC. Protein: CASSRGLAGGETQYF.

The V and J genes are TRBV7-6 and TRBJ2-4; D gene ambiguous. The germline V gene has CDR1 SGHVS and CDR2 FNYEAQ. The germline V and J ends were trimmed by 1 base and 1 base, with 17 bases remaining between them. This CDR3 comprises 18 residues. The CDR3, as DNA: TGTGCCAGCAGCTTAGTGGGTGCGCTCCCCGGGGCCAAAAACATTCAGTACTTC. It codes for CASSLVGALPGAKNIQYF.

A few counts support this clone. The junction and the germline gene differ at one end; a read error may be behind it. J is TRBJ2-7 and V is TRBV6-1; the match to TRBD1 covers 11 bases. Germline-derived CDR1 and CDR2 are MNHNS and SASEGT. The CDR3 is 11 residues long. The DNA for the CDR3 is TGTGCCAGCAGAGAGACCGGGACAGGGGGATTC. It encodes CASRETGTGGF.

This clone was detected only once. The genes are TRBV14 and TRBJ2-3, with D unresolved. The germline gives CDR1 SGHDN, CDR2 FVKESK. This CDR3 spans 13 amino acids. V was trimmed by 1 base and J by 5 bases, leaving 7 bases between them. CDR3 DNA sequence: TGTGCCAGCAGCCAAGGAGTTGGAGATACGCAGTATTTT. This sequence encodes CASSQGVGDTQYF.

This chain joins TRBV12-5 and TRBJ2-5; 10 bases align to TRBD1. V was pared by 2 bases and J by 3 bases, with 3 bases of the junction left unmatched. The CDR3 has 15 amino acids. Germline CDR1 and CDR2: LGHNT and FRNRAP. In DNA, the CDR3 is TGTGCTAGTGGTTTGTCAGGGACAGGGGAAGAGACCCAGTACTTC. This gives the protein CASGLSGTGEETQYF.

J is TRBJ2-1 and V is TRBV4-1; no reliable D call. Trimming stripped 1 base from V and 0 bases from J, with 7 bases between. Germline V gene data show CDR1 as MGHRA and CDR2 as YSYEKL. The CDR3 has 15 residues. The CDR3 DNA is TGCGCCAGCAGCCAAGGCCCGAGCTCCTACAATGAGCAGTTCTTC. Encoded protein: CASSQGPSSYNEQFF.

This rearrangement joins TRBV28 to TRBJ2-2; D unresolved. Trimming pared 7 bases from V and 6 bases from J, leaving 15 bases between. Germline V lookup: CDR1 MDHEN, CDR2 SYDVKM. This CDR3 is 14 amino acids long. The CDR3 reads CASKSGRSAGELFF. The CDR3 DNA is TGTGCCAGCAAATCGGGTCGTTCGGCCGGGGAGCTGTTTTTT.